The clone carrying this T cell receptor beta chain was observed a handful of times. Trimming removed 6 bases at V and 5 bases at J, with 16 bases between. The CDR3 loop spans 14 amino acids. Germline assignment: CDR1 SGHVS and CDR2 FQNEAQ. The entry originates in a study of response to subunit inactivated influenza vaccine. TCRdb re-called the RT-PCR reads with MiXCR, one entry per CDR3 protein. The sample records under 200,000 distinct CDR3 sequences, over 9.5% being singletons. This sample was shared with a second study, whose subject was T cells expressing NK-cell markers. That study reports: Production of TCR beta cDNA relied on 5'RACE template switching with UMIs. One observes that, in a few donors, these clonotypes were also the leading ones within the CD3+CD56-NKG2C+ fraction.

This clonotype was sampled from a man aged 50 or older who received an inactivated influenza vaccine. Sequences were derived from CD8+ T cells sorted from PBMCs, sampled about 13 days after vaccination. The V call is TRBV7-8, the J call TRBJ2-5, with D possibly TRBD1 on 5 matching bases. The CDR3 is CASSQPRVSETQYF. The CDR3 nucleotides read TGTGCCAGCAGTCAACCCAGGGTTTCTGAGACCCAGTACTTC. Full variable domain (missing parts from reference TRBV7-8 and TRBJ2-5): GAGVSQSPRYKVAKRGQDVALRCDPISGHVSLFWYQQALGQGPEFLTYFQNEAQLDKSGLPSDRFFAERPEGSVSTLKIQRTQQEDSAVYLCASSQPRVSETQYFGPGTRLLVL.